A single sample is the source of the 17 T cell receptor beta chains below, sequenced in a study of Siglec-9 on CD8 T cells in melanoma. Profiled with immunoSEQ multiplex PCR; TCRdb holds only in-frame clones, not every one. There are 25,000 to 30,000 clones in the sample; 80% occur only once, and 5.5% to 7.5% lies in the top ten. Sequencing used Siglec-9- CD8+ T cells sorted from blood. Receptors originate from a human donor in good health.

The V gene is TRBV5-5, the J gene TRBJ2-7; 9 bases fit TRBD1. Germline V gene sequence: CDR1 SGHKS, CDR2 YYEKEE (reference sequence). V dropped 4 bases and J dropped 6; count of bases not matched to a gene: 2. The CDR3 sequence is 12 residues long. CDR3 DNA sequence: TGTGCCAGCAGCCAGACAGGGGGCGAGCAGTACGTC. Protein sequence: CASSQTGGEQYV.

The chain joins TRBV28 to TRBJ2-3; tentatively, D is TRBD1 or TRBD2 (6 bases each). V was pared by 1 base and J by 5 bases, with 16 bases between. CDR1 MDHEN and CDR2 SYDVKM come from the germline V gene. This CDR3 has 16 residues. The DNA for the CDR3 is TGTGCCAGCAGTTTATCCCCGGGGGCACTGGGAGATACGCAGTATTTT. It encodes CASSLSPGALGDTQYF. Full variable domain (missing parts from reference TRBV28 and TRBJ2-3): DVKVTQSSRYLVKRTGEKVFLECVQDMDHENMFWYRQDPGLGLRLIYFSYDVKMKEKGDIPEGYSVSREKKERFSLILESASTNQTSMYLCASSLSPGALGDTQYFGPGTRLTVL.

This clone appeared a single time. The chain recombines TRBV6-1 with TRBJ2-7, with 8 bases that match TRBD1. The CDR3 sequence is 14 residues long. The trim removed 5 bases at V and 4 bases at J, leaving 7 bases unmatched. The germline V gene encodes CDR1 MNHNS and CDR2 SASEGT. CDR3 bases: TGTGCCAGCAGTCACCCCGGGACAGGTTACGAGCAGTACGTC. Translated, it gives CASSHPGTGYEQYV.

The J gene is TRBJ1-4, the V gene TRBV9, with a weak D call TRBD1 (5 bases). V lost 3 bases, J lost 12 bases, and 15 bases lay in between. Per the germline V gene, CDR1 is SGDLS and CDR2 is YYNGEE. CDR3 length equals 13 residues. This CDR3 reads CASSANGGVELFF. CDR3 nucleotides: TGTGCCAGCAGCGCGAACGGGGGGGTGGAACTGTTTTTT.

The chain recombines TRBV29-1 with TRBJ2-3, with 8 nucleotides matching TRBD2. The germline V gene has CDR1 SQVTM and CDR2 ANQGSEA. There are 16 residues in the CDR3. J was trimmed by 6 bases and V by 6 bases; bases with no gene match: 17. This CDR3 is CSVTGGVMTDHDTQYF. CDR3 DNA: TGCAGCGTAACCGGGGGGGTGATGACGGATCATGATACGCAGTATTTT.

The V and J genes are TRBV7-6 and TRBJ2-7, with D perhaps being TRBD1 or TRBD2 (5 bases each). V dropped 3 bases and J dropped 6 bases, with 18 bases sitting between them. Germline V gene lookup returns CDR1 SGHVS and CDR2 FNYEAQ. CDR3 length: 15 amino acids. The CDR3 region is CASSFGTNPYGEQYF. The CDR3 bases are TGTGCCAGCAGCTTTGGGACGAACCCTTATGGCGAGCAGTACTTC.

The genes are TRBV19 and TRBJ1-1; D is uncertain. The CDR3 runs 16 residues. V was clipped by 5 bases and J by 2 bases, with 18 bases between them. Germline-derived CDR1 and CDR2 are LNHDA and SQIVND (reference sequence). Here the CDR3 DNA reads TGTGCCAGTAGTTTTGGCGGGCGGGCAGCAAACACTGAAGCTTTCTTT. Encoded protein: CASSFGGRAANTEAFF.

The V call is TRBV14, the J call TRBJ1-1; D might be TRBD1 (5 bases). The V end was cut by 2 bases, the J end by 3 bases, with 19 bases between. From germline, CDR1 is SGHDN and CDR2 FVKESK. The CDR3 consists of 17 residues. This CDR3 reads CASSQPMPWGVDTEAFF. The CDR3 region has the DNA TGTGCCAGCAGCCAACCAATGCCCTGGGGGGTGGACACTGAAGCTTTCTTT.

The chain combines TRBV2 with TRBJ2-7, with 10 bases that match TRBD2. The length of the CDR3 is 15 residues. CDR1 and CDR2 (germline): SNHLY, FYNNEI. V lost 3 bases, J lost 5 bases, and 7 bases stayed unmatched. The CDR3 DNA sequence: TGTGCCAGCAGTGAGACAGCGGGAGGGCACCACGAGCAGTACGTC. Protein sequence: CASSETAGGHHEQYV.

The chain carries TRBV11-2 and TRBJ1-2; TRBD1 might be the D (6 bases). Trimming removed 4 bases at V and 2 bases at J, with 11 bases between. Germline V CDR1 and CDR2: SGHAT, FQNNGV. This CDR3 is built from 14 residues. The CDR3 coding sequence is TGTGCCAGCAGCTGGGACACCTACAACTATGGCTACACCTTC. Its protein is CASSWDTYNYGYTF.

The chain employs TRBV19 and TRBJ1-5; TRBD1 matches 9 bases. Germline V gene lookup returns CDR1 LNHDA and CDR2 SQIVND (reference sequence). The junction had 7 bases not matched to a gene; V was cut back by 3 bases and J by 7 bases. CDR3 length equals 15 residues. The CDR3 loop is CASSITGTGRQPQHF. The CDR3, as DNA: TGTGCCAGTAGTATTACCGGGACAGGGAGGCAGCCCCAGCATTTT.

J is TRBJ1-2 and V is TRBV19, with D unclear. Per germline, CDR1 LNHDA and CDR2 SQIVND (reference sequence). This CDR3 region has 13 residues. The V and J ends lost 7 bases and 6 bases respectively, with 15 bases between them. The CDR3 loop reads CASTHGGFDGYTF. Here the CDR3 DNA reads TGTGCCAGTACCCACGGAGGGTTCGATGGCTACACCTTC.

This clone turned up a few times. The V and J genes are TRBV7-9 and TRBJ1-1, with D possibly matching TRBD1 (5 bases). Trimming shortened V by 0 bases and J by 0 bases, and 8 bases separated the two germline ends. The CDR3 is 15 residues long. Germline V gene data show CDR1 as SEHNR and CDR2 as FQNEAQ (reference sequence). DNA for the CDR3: TGTGCCAGCAGCTTAGCGACAGAGATGAACACTGAAGCTTTCTTT. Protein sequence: CASSLATEMNTEAFF. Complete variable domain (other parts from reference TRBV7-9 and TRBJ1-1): DTGVSQNPRHKITKRGQNVTFRCDPISEHNRLYWYRQTLGQGPEFLTYFQNEAQLEKSRLLSDRFSAERPKGSFSTLEIQRTEQGDSAMYLCASSLATEMNTEAFFGQGTRLTVV.

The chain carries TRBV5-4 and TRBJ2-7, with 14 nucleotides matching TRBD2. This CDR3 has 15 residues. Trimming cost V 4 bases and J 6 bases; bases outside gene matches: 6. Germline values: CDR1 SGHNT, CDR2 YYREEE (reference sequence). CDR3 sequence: CASSPGLAGVLEQYV. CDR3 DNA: TGTGCCAGCAGCCCGGGACTAGCGGGAGTTCTCGAGCAGTACGTC.

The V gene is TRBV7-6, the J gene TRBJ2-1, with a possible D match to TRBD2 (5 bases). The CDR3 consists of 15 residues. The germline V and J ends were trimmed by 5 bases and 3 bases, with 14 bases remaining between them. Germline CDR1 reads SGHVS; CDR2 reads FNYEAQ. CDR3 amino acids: CASSREGSDYNEQFF. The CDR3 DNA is TGTGCCAGCAGCCGAGAGGGCTCGGACTACAATGAGCAGTTCTTC.

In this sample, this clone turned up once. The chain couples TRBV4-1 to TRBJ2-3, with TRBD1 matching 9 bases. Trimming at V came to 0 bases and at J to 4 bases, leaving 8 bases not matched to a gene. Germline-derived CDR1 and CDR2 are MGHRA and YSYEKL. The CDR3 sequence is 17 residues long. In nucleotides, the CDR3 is TGCGCCAGCAGCCAAGAACAGGGGGCGGGTTGGCCAGATACGCAGTATTTT. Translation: CASSQEQGAGWPDTQYF.

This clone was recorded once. CDR3 region: CASSTIETGVRGYTF. Here the CDR3 DNA reads TGTGCCAGCAGCACCATCGAGACAGGGGTGAGGGGCTACACCTTC. This chain links TRBV2 with TRBJ1-2, with 8 bases fitting TRBD1. The CDR3 has 15 amino acids. The germline gives CDR1 SNHLY, CDR2 FYNNEI. V shed 6 bases, J shed 8 bases, and the junction held 14 bases outside the gene matches.